The entry below gives a single TCR beta chain sequence along with its context. The antigen remains undetermined. The timepoints at which blood was sampled were baseline, cycle 4 day 1, and cycle 7 day 1. This record comes from a study of OX40 agonist ivuxolimab in advanced cancers. Notes on the study in general: Both CD4+ and CD8+ T cell populations in blood had undergone clonal expansion by week 6 at 0.1 to 3.0 mg/kg.

CDR1 is SEHNR, CDR2 FQNEAQ, per germline (reference sequence). The CDR3 covers 15 residues. The ends were cut back, 4 bases at V and 5 bases at J, with 18 bases in the middle. Some clones are missing from TCRdb's copy, which holds only in-frame ones; the method was immunoSEQ multiplex PCR. The data show roughly 56,000 clones, roughly 84% seen once. The chain employs TRBV7-9 and TRBJ2-7; possible D gene TRBD2, 6 bases. The starting material was CD4+ or CD8+ T cells sorted from blood, obtained in a trial of the OX40 agonist ivuxolimab. The TCR sequence derives from an adult with an advanced solid tumor such as melanoma, head and neck, liver or kidney cancer. CDR3 in DNA: TGTGCCAGCAGCTCAACCCGCGGGACTCCTAACGAGCAGTACTTC. Translation: CASSSTRGTPNEQYF.